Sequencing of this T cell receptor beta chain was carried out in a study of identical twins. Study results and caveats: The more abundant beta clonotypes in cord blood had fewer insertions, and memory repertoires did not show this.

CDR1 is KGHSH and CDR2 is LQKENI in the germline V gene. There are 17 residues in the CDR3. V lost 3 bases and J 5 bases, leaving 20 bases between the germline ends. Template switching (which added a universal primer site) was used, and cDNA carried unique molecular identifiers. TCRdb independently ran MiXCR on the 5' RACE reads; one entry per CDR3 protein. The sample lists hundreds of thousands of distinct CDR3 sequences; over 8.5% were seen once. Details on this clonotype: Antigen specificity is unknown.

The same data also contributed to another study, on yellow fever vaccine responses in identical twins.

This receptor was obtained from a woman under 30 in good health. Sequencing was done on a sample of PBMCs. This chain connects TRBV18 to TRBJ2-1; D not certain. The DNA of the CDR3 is TGTGCCAGCTCACCCGATGGGCGGCGCTTAGGTCACAATGAGCAGTTCTTC. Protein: CASSPDGRRLGHNEQFF.